This TCR beta chain derives from a study of neurological immune-mediated disorders. The CDR3 is 16 residues long. From germline, CDR1 is MDHEN and CDR2 SYDVKM. V was trimmed by 3 bases and J by 0 bases, leaving 12 bases between them. The sample holds a few counts of this clonotype. 5'RACE generated cDNA with 10-nucleotide random UMIs. Per sequencing run, 15-18 subjects together gave over 170 million TCR-beta sequences. MiXCR was run by TCRdb on the 5' RACE reads, yielding one entry per CDR3 protein. Counted here are about 40,000 distinct CDR3 sequences, 2.5% occurring once; the ten biggest clones make up less than 2.5%.

This receptor was obtained from a middle-aged man with multiple sclerosis. The chain is built from TRBV28 and TRBJ1-3; D is unclear. Sequencing was carried out using PBMCs. CDR3 nucleotides: TGTGCCAGCAGTTTGATGGGCCGAAGCTCTGGAAACACCATATATTTT. Translated, it gives CASSLMGRSSGNTIYF. Complete variable domain (other parts from reference TRBV28 and TRBJ1-3): DVKVTQSSRYLVKRTGEKVFLECVQDMDHENMFWYRQDPGLGLRLIYFSYDVKMKEKGDIPEGYSVSREKKERFSLILESASTNQTSMYLCASSLMGRSSGNTIYFGEGSWLTVV.